This T cell receptor (beta chain) emerged from a study of Ad26.COV2.S vaccination and SARS-CoV-2 variants. General study points: After vaccination, reports described spike-specific CD8+ and CD4+ T cell responses as showing substantial breadth. Individuals receiving vaccine had higher spike-specific TCR breadth than placebo recipients did.

A word on this clone: Its antigen remains unknown.

CDR1 SGHRS and CDR2 YFSETQ come from the germline V gene. Deletions cut 2 bases from V and 0 bases from J, with 7 bases between. The CDR3 contains 14 residues. Here immunoSEQ multiplex PCR was the method, and the copy in TCRdb shows in-frame clones only, minus some. Here the sample spans more than 150,000 clones, roughly 89% being singletons. Source: peripheral blood, taken after recovery from COVID-19. This receptor was identified in a human donor who had recovered from COVID-19. The chain has TRBV5-1 and TRBJ2-3, with D unclear. This chain's CDR3 is CASSFYGSTDTQYF. CDR3 sequence (DNA): TGCGCCAGCAGCTTTTACGGAAGCACAGATACGCAGTATTTT. Variable domain in full (rest from reference TRBV5-1 and TRBJ2-3): KAGVTQTPRYLIKTRGQQVTLSCSPISGHRSVSWYQQTPGQGLQFLFEYFSETQRNKGNFPGRFSGRQFSNSRSEMNVSTLELGDSALYLCASSFYGSTDTQYFGPGTRLTVL.